One sample yielded the 29 T cell receptor beta chains listed below, sequenced in a study of shared clonotypes between healthy human individuals. TCRdb's copy holds only in-frame clones and misses some; the assay was immunoSEQ multiplex PCR. The table has about half a million clones, roughly 78% seen once. The material sequenced was PBMCs. These receptor sequences come from a woman in her 40s in good health. Some clones in this sample may be carry-over from other donors' samples.

V gene TRBV5-1 combines with J gene TRBJ2-2; D remains ambiguous. With 0 bases removed from V and 1 base from J, the gap between germline ends came to 7 bases. Looked up from germline, CDR1 is SGHRS and CDR2 is YFSETQ. The CDR3 covers 15 residues. Written as DNA, the CDR3 is TGCGCCAGCAGCTTGGGGCCGGGGAACACCGGGGAGCTGTTTTTT. Protein: CASSLGPGNTGELFF. Full variable domain (rest looked up from reference TRBV5-1 and TRBJ2-2): KAGVTQTPRYLIKTRGQQVTLSCSPISGHRSVSWYQQTPGQGLQFLFEYFSETQRNKGNFPGRFSGRQFSNSRSEMNVSTLELGDSALYLCASSLGPGNTGELFFGEGSRLTVL.

The rearrangement links TRBV30 to TRBJ2-5; the D is unclear. The CDR3 totals 12 residues. V was cut by 2 bases and J by 1 base, with 5 bases left in between. CDR1 is GTSNPN and CDR2 is SVGIG in the germline V gene (reference sequence). The CDR3 bases are TGTGCCTGGAGTAGAGGCCAAGAGACCCAGTACTTC. It encodes CAWSRGQETQYF.

V usage is TRBV2 and J usage is TRBJ1-4; D gene unclear. Trimming stripped 4 bases from V and 4 bases from J, with 10 bases between. The germline CDR1 and CDR2 sequences are SNHLY and FYNNEI. There are 14 residues in the CDR3. The DNA for the CDR3 is TGTGCCAGCAGTGTTAAGCGCAATAATGAAAAACTGTTTTTT. Translated: CASSVKRNNEKLFF.

The J gene is TRBJ2-7, the V gene TRBV11-2; TRBD2 might be the D (5 bases). Germline values: CDR1 SGHAT, CDR2 FQNNGV. The ends were cut back, 0 bases at V and 4 bases at J, with 16 bases in the middle. This CDR3 has 16 residues. This CDR3 reads CASSLDRGLRRYEQYF. The CDR3 bases are TGTGCCAGCAGCTTAGATCGCGGGCTAAGGAGGTACGAGCAGTACTTC.

The J gene is TRBJ2-1, the V gene TRBV11-3, with 15 nucleotides matching TRBD2. V gave up 5 bases and J gave up 5 bases; unmatched junction bases: 4. The germline V gene encodes CDR1 SGHNT and CDR2 YENEEA. The CDR3 length is 16 residues. CDR3 in DNA: TGTGCCAGCAGCCCAGGACTAGCGGGAGGGAACAATGAGCAGTTCTTC. Translating it yields CASSPGLAGGNNEQFF.

The chain has TRBV6-5 and TRBJ1-3, with D possibly being TRBD1 (6 bases). The CDR3 runs 14 residues. V was pared by 2 bases and J by 3 bases, with 8 bases between. Germline V CDR1 and CDR2: MNHEY, SVGAGI. The CDR3 spells CASSYDRRGNTIYF. For the CDR3, the DNA is TGTGCCAGCAGTTACGACAGGCGTGGAAACACCATATATTTT.

The chain has TRBV5-4 and TRBJ2-1, with D possibly matching TRBD2 (5 bases). Looked up from germline, CDR1 is SGHNT and CDR2 is YYREEE (reference sequence). CDR3 length: 13 amino acids. Trimming cost V 1 base and J 3 bases, with 5 bases left between them. This chain's CDR3 is CASSLRDYNEQFF. The CDR3 region has the DNA TGTGCCAGCAGCTTGCGGGACTACAATGAGCAGTTCTTC.

The V call is TRBV11-3, the J call TRBJ2-5, with 9 bases lining up with TRBD1. The CDR3 totals 14 residues. CDR1 and CDR2 (germline): SGHNT, YENEEA. With 5 bases clipped from V and 4 bases from J, the junction kept 5 bases outside the gene matches. In nucleotides, the CDR3 is TGTGCCAGCAGCCCGGGGACAGGGATAGAGACCCAGTACTTC. Translation: CASSPGTGIETQYF. Based on the CDR3 plus reference TRBV11-3 and TRBJ2-5, the full variable domain is EAGVVQSPRYKIIEKKQPVAFWCNPISGHNTLYWYLQNLGQGPELLIRYENEEAVDDSQLPKDRFSAERLKGVDSTLKIQPAELGDSAVYLCASSPGTGIETQYFGPGTRLLVL.

This clone appeared a single time. The V gene is TRBV9, the J gene TRBJ2-5; TRBD1 aligns across 10 bases. This CDR3 spans 15 amino acids. Germline values: CDR1 SGDLS, CDR2 YYNGEE. The ends lost 0 bases at V and 3 bases at J; junction bases unmatched: 2. The CDR3 reads CASSVDGTGEETQYF. The CDR3 nucleotides are TGTGCCAGCAGCGTAGACGGGACAGGGGAAGAGACCCAGTACTTC.

Note on this clone: Germline and junction disagree at one end, which may indicate a read error. This chain uses TRBV7-9 with TRBJ1-2; 7 positions match TRBD1. The CDR3 runs 14 residues. Germline V lookup: CDR1 SEHNR, CDR2 FQNEAQ (reference sequence). CDR3 sequence reads: CASSDIRDRVSPNF. For the CDR3, the DNA is TGTGCCAGCAGCGATATCCGGGACAGAGTATCCCCAAACTTC. Full variable domain (rest looked up from reference TRBV7-9 and TRBJ1-2): DTGVSQNPRHKITKRGQNVTFRCDPISEHNRLYWYRQTLGQGPEFLTYFQNEAQLEKSRLLSDRFSAERPKGSFSTLEIQRTEQGDSAMYLCASSDIRDRVSPNFGSGTRLTVV.

Comments on this clone: The sample contains more than one DNA sequence encoding this CDR3. V gene TRBV5-1 combines with J gene TRBJ2-7; unclear D gene. This CDR3 is 13 amino acids long. Trimming pared 0 bases from V and 1 base from J, leaving 5 bases between. The germline CDR1 and CDR2 sequences are SGHRS and YFSETQ. The chain's CDR3 is CASSLDISYEQYF. CDR3 DNA sequence: TGCGCCAGCAGCTTGGATATTTCCTACGAGCAGTACTTC.

This chain uses TRBV6-5 with TRBJ1-2; TRBD1 matches 10 bases. CDR1 MNHEY and CDR2 SVGAGI come from the germline V gene. V gave up 4 bases and J gave up 6 bases; unmatched junction bases: 2. CDR3 size: 13 residues. In DNA, the CDR3 is TGTGCCAGCAGTTGGGACAGGGGAAATGGCTACACCTTC. Translating it yields CASSWDRGNGYTF.

The CDR3, as DNA: TGTGCCAGCGGTCTGGGGGCGGGGGAGCAGTACTTC. Translating gives CASGLGAGEQYF. The chain has TRBV6-1 and TRBJ2-7; D may match TRBD1 or TRBD2 (6 bases each). In germline, CDR1 is MNHNS, CDR2 SASEGT. The CDR3 consists of 12 residues. With 8 bases removed from V and 7 bases from J, the gap between germline ends came to 15 bases.

The chain recombines TRBV6-1 with TRBJ2-1, with D possibly TRBD2 on 6 matching bases. This CDR3 is built from 14 residues. With 6 bases removed from V and 6 bases from J, the gap between germline ends came to 15 bases. Germline values: CDR1 MNHNS, CDR2 SASEGT. CDR3 protein: CASRVRGSGNEQFF. As DNA, the CDR3 is TGTGCCAGCAGGGTCCGGGGTAGCGGCAATGAGCAGTTCTTC.

Comment on this clone: Other DNA sequences in the same sample also yield this CDR3. The rearrangement joins TRBV6-1 to TRBJ2-3; 12 bases fit TRBD2. This CDR3 comprises 16 residues. From germline, CDR1 is MNHNS and CDR2 SASEGT. V trimming: 0 bases; J trimming: 4 bases; junction bases outside the gene matches: 2. CDR3 region: CASSEARLAGADTQYF. For the CDR3, the DNA is TGTGCCAGCAGTGAAGCTCGACTAGCGGGAGCAGATACGCAGTATTTT.

The gene calls are TRBV2 and TRBJ1-1, with a tentative D call TRBD1 (6 bases). The germline V gene has CDR1 SNHLY and CDR2 FYNNEI. Trimming cost V 9 bases and J 4 bases, with 15 bases left between them. The CDR3 is made up of 13 amino acids. In nucleotides, the CDR3 is TGTGCCAGGAGAAACAGGGAGGGCACTGAAGCTTTCTTT. Protein product: CARRNREGTEAFF.

J is TRBJ2-1 and V is TRBV27; 8 nucleotides line up with TRBD2. This CDR3 is built from 15 residues. Germline loops: CDR1 MNHEY, CDR2 SMNVEV (reference sequence). V shed 4 bases, J shed 0 bases, and the junction held 2 bases outside the gene matches. The CDR3 nucleotides are TGTGCCAGCAGTTATAGCGGGACCTCCTACAATGAGCAGTTCTTC. Its translation is CASSYSGTSYNEQFF.

The CDR3 reads CASSLGSGRARTGELFF. The CDR3 nucleotides read TGTGCCAGCAGCTTAGGGAGCGGGAGGGCCAGAACCGGGGAGCTGTTTTTT. The chain has TRBV7-6 and TRBJ2-2; 10 positions agree with TRBD2. V lost 1 base, J lost 5 bases, and 7 bases stayed unmatched. CDR3 size: 17 residues. CDR1 is SGHVS, CDR2 FNYEAQ, per germline.

The gene calls are TRBV14 and TRBJ1-1, with 9 bases lining up with TRBD1. Germline CDR1 SGHDN, CDR2 FVKESK. With 4 bases clipped from V and 3 bases from J, the junction kept 3 bases outside the gene matches. CDR3 size: 14 residues. The CDR3 loop is CASSRQGGHTEAFF. The CDR3 DNA sequence: TGTGCCAGCAGCCGACAGGGGGGACACACTGAAGCTTTCTTT.

The V call is TRBV23-1, the J call TRBJ2-2; TRBD2 matches at 13 bases. TRBV23-1 is given ORF status, its function remaining uncertain. The CDR3 is 18 amino acids. The trim removed 3 bases at V and 5 bases at J, leaving 9 bases unmatched. The CDR3 sequence: CASSHTGLAGHRTGELFF. In DNA form, the CDR3 reads TGCGCCAGCAGTCATACGGGACTAGCGGGACACAGGACCGGGGAGCTGTTTTTT.

This clone was recorded once. The chain is built from TRBV10-2 and TRBJ2-7; TRBD2 is a possible D gene (5 bases). Deletions cut 4 bases from V and 2 bases from J, with 12 bases between. Germline CDR1 WSHSY, CDR2 SAAADI. This CDR3 contains 14 residues. The CDR3 here is CASSASLSPYEQYF. Written as DNA, the CDR3 is TGCGCCAGCAGTGCTAGCCTAAGCCCCTACGAGCAGTACTTC.

The chain joins TRBV28 to TRBJ2-5; no reliable D call. This CDR3 contains 13 residues. The germline CDR1 and CDR2 sequences are MDHEN and SYDVKM. Trimming removed 3 bases at V and 5 bases at J, with 10 bases between. The CDR3 DNA sequence: TGTGCCAGCAGTTTGAATCTGCTGGAGACCCAGTACTTC. Its protein product is CASSLNLLETQYF.

J is TRBJ2-2 and V is TRBV7-2, with a tentative D call TRBD1 (6 bases). The V gene lost 1 base and the J gene lost 1 base, with 16 bases spanning the gap. Germline V gives CDR1 SGHTA, CDR2 FQGNSA. The CDR3 loop spans 18 amino acids. The CDR3 protein is CASSLVFQGLRNTGELFF. The CDR3, as DNA: TGTGCCAGCAGCTTAGTATTCCAGGGGTTGAGGAACACCGGGGAGCTGTTTTTT.

The genes are TRBV5-1 and TRBJ1-1; tentatively, D is TRBD1 (5 bases). The CDR3 loop spans 14 amino acids. Looked up from germline, CDR1 is SGHRS and CDR2 is YFSETQ. The V end was cut by 3 bases, the J end by 0 bases, with 9 bases between. For the CDR3, the DNA is TGCGCCAGCAGCTATGACAGATTGAACACTGAAGCTTTCTTT. Translated, it gives CASSYDRLNTEAFF.

The rearrangement uses TRBV30 and TRBJ2-3; TRBD1 agrees at 8 bases. Germline CDR1 is GTSNPN and CDR2 is SVGIG (reference sequence). The ends lost 4 bases at V and 2 bases at J; junction bases unmatched: 8. The CDR3 sequence is 15 residues long. The CDR3 loop reads CAWTGQVGNTDTQYF. The CDR3 nucleotides read TGTGCCTGGACGGGACAGGTCGGGAACACAGATACGCAGTATTTT.

This clone was observed at least ten times. Written as DNA, the CDR3 is TGTGCCAGCAGTGGGTGGGGCGCAAAAGAGACCCAGTACTTC. It encodes CASSGWGAKETQYF. The rearrangement links TRBV2 to TRBJ2-5; D perhaps matches TRBD1 (5 bases). The V gene lost 4 bases and the J gene lost 3 bases, with 12 bases spanning the gap. The CDR3 runs 14 residues. From germline, CDR1 is SNHLY and CDR2 FYNNEI.

The gene calls are TRBV5-4 and TRBJ2-7, with D tentatively TRBD1 or TRBD2 (6 bases each). V lost 2 bases, J lost 6 bases, and 12 bases lay in between. The CDR3 is 13 amino acids. The germline V gene encodes CDR1 SGHNT and CDR2 YYREEE (reference sequence). The CDR3: CASSLYRDFEQYF. The CDR3, as DNA: TGTGCCAGCAGCTTATACAGGGACTTCGAGCAGTACTTC. The full variable domain, with the rest looked up from reference TRBV5-4 and TRBJ2-7, is ETGVTQSPTHLIKTRGQQVTLRCSSQSGHNTVSWYQQALGQGPQFIFQYYREEENGRGNFPPRFSGLQFPNYSSELNVNALELDDSALYLCASSLYRDFEQYFGPGTRLTVT.

The chain links TRBV19 to TRBJ2-7, with TRBD2 matching over 10 bases. The CDR3 consists of 16 residues. Trimming at V came to 3 bases and at J to 2 bases, leaving 7 bases not matched to a gene. CDR1 LNHDA and CDR2 SQIVND come from the germline V gene (reference sequence). The CDR3 sequence: CASSMLAGVPPYEQYF. In DNA, the CDR3 is TGTGCCAGTAGTATGCTAGCGGGAGTTCCTCCCTACGAGCAGTACTTC.

This clone was counted many times. The rearrangement links TRBV27 to TRBJ2-7, with 7 bases that match TRBD1. From germline, CDR1 is MNHEY and CDR2 SMNVEV (reference sequence). V gave up 4 bases and J gave up 4 bases; unmatched junction bases: 4. CDR3 length: 13 amino acids. Written as DNA, the CDR3 is TGTGCCAGCAGTTATCGACAGGGTTACGAGCAGTACTTC. Protein: CASSYRQGYEQYF.